The 2 T cell receptor beta chains below were found in one sample sequenced in a study of T-cell reconstitution after alpha-beta-depleted transplantation in children (dated by TCRdb to 2016 to 2017). Library preparation was by PCR. Sequencing took place on an Illumina HiSeq 2500. To normalize quantification of the TCRbeta repertoire, the TCR libraries were built with molecular barcoding that relied on unique molecular identifiers. The public reads were reprocessed in TCRdb via fastp at Q25 and MiXCR, keeping in-frame beta chains. Entries are consolidated by CDR3 protein sequence, retaining the most common genes and DNA. This sample lists a few hundred thousand distinct CDR3 sequences; 25% to 30% were detected once. Under 45% of the sample rests with the top ten. The treatment or condition label, read with the paper, signifies: allogeneic hematopoietic cell transplantation with graft depleted of TCRalphabeta T cells and CD19 B cells.

The starting material was PBMCs, obtained before TCRalphabeta/CD19-depleted stem cell transplant. Source of these receptors: a boy under two years old with Wiskott-Aldrich syndrome, due to receive a stem cell transplant.

The V call is TRBV20-1, the J call TRBJ2-1; 7 bases are shared with TRBD2. From germline, CDR1 is DFQATT and CDR2 SNEGSKA (reference sequence). V trimming: 5 bases; J trimming: 5 bases; junction bases outside the gene matches: 12. This CDR3 is 15 amino acids long. CDR3 region: CSAEGRGEGHNEQFF. The CDR3 nucleotides read TGCAGTGCTGAGGGTCGGGGGGAGGGACACAATGAGCAGTTCTTC.

This rearrangement joins TRBV4-1 to TRBJ2-3; D remains unclear. The CDR3 spans 14 residues. Germline lookup yields CDR1 MGHRA and CDR2 YSYEKL. V lost 0 bases to trimming and J lost 0 bases, with 4 bases between them. CDR3 sequence (DNA): TGCGCCAGCAGCCAAGATCTCAGCACAGATACGCAGTATTTT. This gives the protein CASSQDLSTDTQYF.